These T cell receptor beta chains were read from a single sample in a study of sequential checkpoint blockade in melanoma. Clones were read by immunoSEQ multiplex PCR, and TCRdb kept only the in-frame ones, dropping some. The table records under 40,000 clones, approximately 90% of them present only once. The source was CD8+ T cells sorted from blood (inferred from file names), collected from a patient given nivolumab and ipilimumab in sequence. The origin of the receptors is a human donor with melanoma. CDR3s include the opening cysteine and the closing phenylalanine or tryptophan. A D gene is named only where the DNA matches it firmly. Size tells how often a clone was seen (once, few, many) or the class of an expanded clone, and some rows leave it out.

d_call	j_call	clone_size	v_call	cdr3_aa	cdr3_nt
TRBD1	TRBJ1-4	NA	TRBV9	CASSVGQGKLFF	TGTGCCAGCAGCGTAGGACAGGGAAAACTGTTTTTT
TRBD2	TRBJ2-2	NA	TRBV27	CASSWGTSGNTGELFF	TGTGCCAGCAGTTGGGGGACTAGCGGGAACACCGGGGAGCTGTTTTTT
NA	TRBJ2-3	NA	TRBV7-9	CASSLGTGVTDTQYF	TGTGCCAGCAGCTTAGGGACGGGGGTCACAGATACGCAGTATTTT
NA	TRBJ2-1	NA	TRBV9	CASSVAPLAPSSYNEQFF	TGTGCCAGCAGCGTAGCTCCCCTAGCGCCAAGCTCCTACAATGAGCAGTTCTTC
TRBD1	TRBJ1-4	NA	TRBV10-3	CAISDFSDRDNEKLFF	TGTGCCATCAGTGATTTTTCGGACAGGGATAATGAAAAACTGTTTTTT
NA	TRBJ1-1	NA	TRBV7-9	CASGLGQGSETEAFF	TGTGCCAGCGGCTTAGGTCAGGGTTCGGAAACTGAAGCTTTCTTT
TRBD2	TRBJ2-2	NA	TRBV7-7	CASSLGGPDRELFF	TGTGCCAGCAGCTTGGGAGGGCCTGATAGGGAGCTGTTTTTT
TRBD2	TRBJ2-7	NA	TRBV27	CASSLYLAGDEQYF	TGTGCCAGCAGTTTATACCTAGCGGGAGACGAGCAGTACTTC
TRBD2	TRBJ2-2	few	TRBV7-9	CASSLSLAGDTGELFF	TGTGCCAGCAGCTTGTCTCTAGCGGGAGATACCGGGGAGCTGTTTTTT
NA	TRBJ1-5	few	TRBV19	CASSIGGNQPQHF	TGTGCCAGTAGTATAGGAGGCAATCAGCCCCAGCATTTT
NA	TRBJ2-4	NA	TRBV11-2	CASSWEKNIQYF	TGTGCCAGCAGCTGGGAGAAAAACATTCAGTACTTC
NA	TRBJ2-5	NA	TRBV2	CASSDPRDTQETQYF	TGTGCCAGCAGTGATCCCCGGGACACCCAAGAGACCCAGTACTTC
TRBD2	TRBJ2-1	NA	TRBV4-3	CASSQDRGAGVWNEQFF	TGCGCCAGCAGCCAAGATCGGGGAGCGGGAGTATGGAATGAGCAGTTCTTC
TRBD1	TRBJ1-5	NA	TRBV28	CASRKQGSSNQPQHF	TGTGCCAGCAGGAAACAGGGGTCTAGCAATCAGCCCCAGCATTTT
NA	TRBJ2-7	few	TRBV19	CASTSGNNEQYF	TGTGCCAGTACTTCCGGGAATAACGAGCAGTACTTC
TRBD1	TRBJ1-2	NA	TRBV7-2	CASSSGQGFYGYTF	TGTGCCAGCAGCTCGGGACAGGGATTCTATGGCTACACCTTC
TRBD1	TRBJ1-2	NA	TRBV6-6	CASSYSPGGRHYGYTF	TGTGCCAGCAGTTACTCGCCAGGGGGCCGGCACTATGGCTACACCTTC
NA	TRBJ1-2	NA	TRBV4-1	CASSQERGRFGYTF	TGCGCCAGCAGCCAAGAGCGGGGGCGATTTGGCTACACCTTC
TRBD1	TRBJ2-5	NA	TRBV7-6	CASSYGTGKQYF	TGTGCCAGCAGCTACGGGACAGGGAAGCAGTACTTC
TRBD2	TRBJ2-5	NA	TRBV28	CASSLTSGSAHQETQYF	TGTGCCAGCAGTTTAACTAGCGGGAGTGCCCACCAAGAGACCCAGTACTTC
TRBD1	TRBJ2-1	NA	TRBV9	CASSKKDRTSYNEQFF	TGTGCCAGCAGCAAGAAGGACAGGACCTCCTACAATGAGCAGTTCTTC
NA	TRBJ2-7	few	TRBV4-1	CASSQDPLYEQYF	TGCGCCAGCAGCCAAGACCCCCTCTACGAGCAGTACTTC
TRBD1	TRBJ1-5	few	TRBV6-6	CASRPGQGGDQPQHF	TGTGCCAGCAGACCAGGACAGGGCGGGGATCAGCCCCAGCATTTT
NA	TRBJ2-7	NA	TRBV11-2	CASSTRDFYYEQYF	TGTGCCAGCAGCACCCGGGACTTTTACTACGAGCAGTACTTC
TRBD1	TRBJ1-2	NA	TRBV6-5	CASSSYRGQANYGYTF	TGTGCCAGCAGTTCTTACAGGGGGCAAGCTAACTATGGCTACACCTTC
NA	TRBJ2-1	NA	TRBV25-1	CASSGILEGAGIYNEQFF	TGTGCCAGCAGTGGAATACTCGAGGGGGCGGGGATCTACAATGAGCAGTTCTTC
TRBD1	TRBJ1-5	few	TRBV19	CASSGQAQPQHF	TGTGCCAGTAGTGGACAGGCCCAGCCCCAGCATTTT
NA	TRBJ1-1	once	TRBV28	CAANVRLGNTEAFF	TGTGCCGCGAATGTTCGACTAGGGAACACTGAAGCTTTCTTT
NA	TRBJ1-1	once	TRBV4-2	CASSQEQGNTEAFF	TGTGCCAGCAGCCAAGAACAGGGCAACACTGAAGCTTTCTTT
NA	TRBJ2-3	NA	TRBV19	CASSIGTGSDTQYF	TGTGCCAGTAGTATCGGTACAGGATCAGATACGCAGTATTTT
TRBD2	TRBJ2-1	NA	TRBV29-1	CSVEGSGIWREHNEQFF	TGCAGCGTTGAAGGGTCGGGTATCTGGCGGGAGCACAATGAGCAGTTCTTC
NA	TRBJ1-2	NA	TRBV6-4	CASSDTGTYGYTF	TGTGCCAGCAGTGATACAGGGACCTATGGCTACACCTTC
TRBD2	TRBJ2-4	NA	TRBV13	CASGGGPPKNIQYF	TGTGCCAGCGGGGGAGGGCCGCCCAAAAACATTCAGTACTTC
TRBD1	TRBJ2-3	once	TRBV7-3	CASSLLGGPDTQYF	TGTGCCAGCAGCTTATTAGGGGGCCCAGATACGCAGTATTTT
NA	TRBJ2-3	once	TRBV28	CASSFTAGSTDTQYF	TGTGCCAGCAGTTTTACGGCGGGGTCCACAGATACGCAGTATTTT
TRBD2	TRBJ2-3	NA	TRBV7-9	CASSLGGERGHTDTQYF	TGTGCCAGCAGCTTAGGCGGGGAGCGGGGCCACACAGATACGCAGTATTTT
NA	TRBJ2-3	NA	TRBV4-3	CASSQEGRGGPLDTQYF	TGCGCCAGCAGCCAAGAAGGGAGAGGTGGTCCTTTAGATACGCAGTATTTT
NA	TRBJ1-1	NA	TRBV4-3	CASSQDQWAGTEAFF	TGCGCCAGCAGCCAAGATCAGTGGGCTGGGACTGAAGCTTTCTTT
TRBD2	TRBJ2-7	few	TRBV7-9	CASGAGTSFYEQYF	TGTGCCAGCGGTGCCGGGACTAGTTTTTACGAGCAGTACTTC
TRBD1	TRBJ2-2	NA	TRBV29-1	CSVDGTGVTGELFF	TGCAGCGTTGATGGGACAGGGGTTACCGGGGAGCTGTTTTTT
TRBD1	TRBJ2-7	NA	TRBV2	CASFGTVSYEQYF	TGTGCCAGCTTCGGGACAGTCTCCTACGAGCAGTACTTC